The clone carrying this T cell receptor (beta chain) was observed many times. The entry originates in a study of early T cells in non-severe SARS-CoV-2 infection. Unique molecular identifiers were affixed to single, distinct cDNA molecules. TCRdb used MiXCR to reprocess the 5' RACE reads, holding one entry per CDR3 protein. The data hold some 67,000 distinct CDR3 sequences, with around 13% observed a single time. This CDR3 has 16 residues. Germline loops: CDR1 SGHTA, CDR2 FQGNSA. The V end was cut by 5 bases, the J end by 5 bases, with 21 bases between. Sample: whole blood. V usage is TRBV7-2 and J usage is TRBJ2-5; D possibly matches TRBD1 or TRBD2 (5 bases each). The source is an adult who was a healthcare worker with PCR-confirmed SARS-CoV-2 infection or an uninfected control (not recorded which). The CDR3 is CASSPPSGSWGETQYF. The DNA of the CDR3 is TGTGCCAGCAGCCCTCCCTCAGGGAGCTGGGGCGAGACCCAGTACTTC.